The 15 T cell receptor beta chains below come from one sample, sequenced in a study of blood T cell repertoires in COVID-19. Using immunoSEQ multiplex PCR, the repertoire was profiled, and TCRdb retains in-frame clones only, with some absent. The table includes approximately 140,000 clones, roughly 90% detected once. What was sequenced was peripheral blood. The receptor source for this set is a woman aged 55-69 years with active or convalescent COVID-19.

This clone was counted only a few times. One end of the junction does not line up with germline, which may come from a read error. The chain employs TRBV3-1 (or the pseudogene TRBV3-2) and TRBJ1-6; a possible D gene is TRBD1 (6 bases). Germline CDR1 is LGHDT and CDR2 is YNNKEL (reference sequence). This CDR3 contains 12 residues. The CDR3: CASSYQQGAEAF. The CDR3 DNA is TGTGCCAGCAGCTACCAACAGGGTGCTGAAGCCTTT.

V and J are TRBV19 and TRBJ2-1, with D perhaps TRBD1 (6 bases). The CDR3 length is 13 residues. Germline values: CDR1 LNHDA, CDR2 SQIVND (reference sequence). V lost 5 bases, J lost 10 bases, and 15 bases lay in between. CDR3 coding DNA: TGTGCCAGTAGTCTTAACAGGGCTAACGAGCAGTTCTTC. This sequence encodes CASSLNRANEQFF.

The chain links TRBV6-5 to TRBJ2-7; 11 bases are shared with TRBD2. The CDR3 totals 15 residues. The ends lost 8 bases at V and 4 bases at J; junction bases unmatched: 10. In germline, CDR1 is MNHEY, CDR2 SVGAGI. This chain's CDR3 is CASGASGGNFYEQYF. DNA of the CDR3: TGTGCCAGCGGCGCTAGCGGGGGGAATTTTTACGAGCAGTACTTC.

This chain joins TRBV7-2 and TRBJ1-5; 8 positions agree with TRBD1. Germline V gene lookup returns CDR1 SGHTA and CDR2 FQGNSA. V trimming: 0 bases; J trimming: 5 bases; junction bases outside the gene matches: 3. The CDR3 has 15 amino acids. CDR3 nucleotides: TGTGCCAGCAGCTTAGCGCGGACAGGGCATCAGCCCCAGCATTTT. Encoded protein: CASSLARTGHQPQHF.

The rearrangement joins TRBV7-3 to TRBJ2-3; 14 nucleotides agree with TRBD2. Germline CDR1 and CDR2: SGHTA and FQGTGA. There are 15 residues in the CDR3. V lost 3 bases to trimming and J lost 4 bases; unmatched junction nucleotides: 0. In DNA form, the CDR3 reads TGTGCCAGCAGCTTGACTAGCGGGGGGGCAGATACGCAGTATTTT. Translating it yields CASSLTSGGADTQYF.

The chain is built from TRBV5-4 and TRBJ2-3, with D perhaps TRBD2 (5 bases). V was clipped by 4 bases and J by 4 bases, with 13 bases between them. The CDR3 is made up of 14 amino acids. Looked up from germline, CDR1 is SGHNT and CDR2 is YYREEE (reference sequence). The CDR3 loop reads CASSRKLDPDTQYF. In DNA form, the CDR3 reads TGTGCCAGCAGCCGGAAACTAGATCCAGATACGCAGTATTTT.

This clone was observed a handful of times. The same CDR3 arises from other DNA sequences in this sample as well. This rearrangement joins TRBV7-9 to TRBJ2-5; 7 bases match TRBD1. The CDR3 sequence is 14 residues long. From germline, CDR1 is SEHNR and CDR2 FQNEAQ (reference sequence). V lost 1 base and J lost 2; bases outside the gene matches: 1. The CDR3: CASSLGTGQETQYF. In DNA form, the CDR3 reads TGTGCCAGCAGCTTAGGGACAGGACAAGAGACCCAGTACTTC.

The chain combines TRBV30 with TRBJ1-2, with D maybe TRBD1 (6 bases). The CDR3 has 13 amino acids. CDR1 and CDR2 (germline): GTSNPN, SVGIG (reference sequence). Trimming removed 0 bases at V and 6 bases at J, with 11 bases between. The CDR3 loop is CAWSVWGQDGYTF. The CDR3 DNA reads as TGTGCCTGGAGTGTATGGGGGCAGGATGGCTACACCTTC.

V and J are TRBV7-2 and TRBJ1-2; D is possibly TRBD1 (6 bases). Germline CDR1 reads SGHTA; CDR2 reads FQGNSA. The CDR3 consists of 14 residues. V dropped 0 bases and J dropped 8 bases, with 13 bases sitting between them. The CDR3 loop reads CASSLAGASGGYTF. The DNA for the CDR3 is TGTGCCAGCAGCTTAGCGGGGGCCTCGGGAGGCTACACCTTC. Using reference TRBV7-2 and TRBJ1-2 for the parts outside the CDR3, the full variable domain is GAGVSQSPSNKVTEKGKDVELRCDPISGHTALYWYRQSLGQGLEFLIYFQGNSAPDKSGLPSDRFSAERTGGSVSTLTIQRTQQEDSAVYLCASSLAGASGGYTFGSGTRLTVV.

The rearrangement joins TRBV12-5 to TRBJ2-7; a weak D match, TRBD2 (6 bases). CDR1 and CDR2 from the germline V gene are LGHNT and FRNRAP. CDR3 size: 17 residues. Trimming left V 0 bases short and J 0 bases short, with 15 bases between. CDR3 nucleotides: TGTGCTAGTGGTTTGGTCCCGGGGCTGGGGGGCTCCTACGAGCAGTACTTC. This sequence encodes CASGLVPGLGGSYEQYF.

The rearrangement joins TRBV7-2 to TRBJ1-3; a possible D gene is TRBD1 (5 bases). The CDR3 is 16 amino acids. Germline-derived CDR1 and CDR2 are SGHTA and FQGNSA. Trimming took off 2 bases at V and 2 bases at J, with 13 bases between the two ends. The CDR3 DNA reads as TGTGCCAGCAGCTTATCCGCAGGGTTTACTGGAAACACCATATATTTT. It encodes CASSLSAGFTGNTIYF.

The chain carries TRBV18 and TRBJ1-2; 8 bases line up with TRBD1. V lost 4 bases, J lost 4 bases, and 5 bases stayed unmatched. Per germline, CDR1 KGHSH and CDR2 LQKENI. The CDR3 runs to 14 residues. CDR3 region: CASSQQGASYGYTF. Here the CDR3 DNA reads TGTGCCAGCTCACAGCAGGGGGCAAGCTATGGCTACACCTTC. Looking up the rest from reference TRBV18 and TRBJ1-2 gives the full variable domain: NAGVMQNPRHLVRRRGQEARLRCSPMKGHSHVYWYRQLPEEGLKFMVYLQKENIIDESGMPKERFSAEFPKEGPSILRIQQVVRGDSAAYFCASSQQGASYGYTFGSGTRLTVV.

This sequence joins TRBV19 and TRBJ1-1, with 11 bases fitting TRBD1. This CDR3 contains 14 residues. CDR1 and CDR2 (germline): LNHDA, SQIVND (reference sequence). V trimming: 10 bases; J trimming: 5 bases; junction bases outside the gene matches: 9. The CDR3 is CATDRGPGRTEAFF. The CDR3 region has the DNA TGTGCCACGGACAGGGGGCCCGGGAGGACTGAAGCTTTCTTT. The whole variable domain, remainder taken from reference TRBV19 and TRBJ1-1, is DGGITQSPKYLFRKEGQNVTLSCEQNLNHDAMYWYRQDPGQGLRLIYYSQIVNDFQKGDIAEGYSVSREKKESFPLTVTSAQKNPTAFYLCATDRGPGRTEAFFGQGTRLTVV.

The J gene is TRBJ1-1, the V gene TRBV4-1, with no clear D. The germline CDR1 and CDR2 sequences are MGHRA and YSYEKL. The CDR3 is 14 residues long. V lost 1 base and J lost 3, with 9 bases in between. The CDR3 spells CASSQGERYTEAFF. For the CDR3, the DNA is TGCGCCAGCAGCCAAGGGGAGCGGTACACTGAAGCTTTCTTT.

This chain joins TRBV4-1 and TRBJ2-5; 14 bases match TRBD2. Germline trimming cut 5 bases from V and 2 bases from J; bases unmatched to any gene: 4. The CDR3 is 16 residues long. The germline V gene encodes CDR1 MGHRA and CDR2 YSYEKL. The CDR3 reads CASSIGLAGGQETQYF. Written as DNA, the CDR3 is TGCGCCAGCAGCATAGGACTAGCGGGGGGTCAAGAGACCCAGTACTTC.